The TCR beta chain described here comes from a study of blood T cells in healthy people across ages. The authors ran a second PCR of roughly 6 to 12 cycles using a sample-barcoded 5' primer and a J-beta primer mix. Sequencing recovered at least 3 million CDR3-containing paired-end reads from each sample. Using its own MiXCR run on the 5' RACE reads, TCRdb lists one record per CDR3 protein. The sample has more than 600,000 distinct CDR3 sequences, 20% to 30% seen once. V lost 6 bases to trimming and J lost 0 bases, with 12 bases between them. The CDR3 loop spans 14 amino acids. CDR1 SGHRS and CDR2 YFSETQ come from the germline V gene. The sample, about 9.7 milliliters of peripheral blood, was drawn from each donor. This sample also belongs to another study, concerning T cells of mothers and their children. Per that paper: Donation came from a few healthy Caucasian mothers together with their six children. The second PCR used the M1S primer, and this primer added sample barcodes and 2-4 random nucleotides.

The sequence was obtained from a boy younger than 18 in good health. The sequenced sample was blood. The genes are TRBV5-1 and TRBJ1-1; no firm D call. CDR3 coding DNA: TGCGCCAGCAAGATACACGACCTGAACACTGAAGCTTTCTTT. This encodes CASKIHDLNTEAFF.